This paragraph covers one T cell receptor (beta chain) sequence. Its antigen is undetermined. Sequencing used immunoSEQ multiplex PCR; TCRdb keeps in-frame clones, though not all of them. The data show around 940,000 clones, around 80% seen once. J lost 6 bases, V lost 8 bases, and 12 bases had no gene match. There are 15 residues in the CDR3. Germline loops: CDR1 ENHRY, CDR2 SYGVKD. The data derive from a study of shared clonotypes between healthy human individuals. Study findings and constraints: Non-shared clonotypes had lower generation probabilities than clonotypes shared by all four sorted-subset donors.

Sequenced: memory CD4+ T cells sorted from blood. The sample's subset: CD45RA-negative fraction. This sequence joins TRBV10-3 and TRBJ2-2; TRBD2 aligns across 7 bases. The TCR originated in a man in his late teens or twenties in good health. The CDR3 DNA reads TGTGCCATCCGCCCGGGAGGACTAGTATCCGGGGAGCTGTTTTTT. Protein sequence: CAIRPGGLVSGELFF.